The TCR beta chain described here comes from a study of technical replicates of blood from several donors (dated by TCRdb to the late 2010s). Preparation of the library involved the immunoSEQ multiplex PCR assay. Entries here come from immuneACCESS through TCRdb and include only in-frame sequences with V and J called. Some clones fail to appear in such tables; in the studies checked, an unresolved V gene covers under half of the shortfall, and the cause of the remainder is unknown. The sample table records approximately 12,000 clones; 75% to 85% of these occur just once. Roughly 12% of the sample goes to the ten largest clones. This clone was observed a single time. Its antigen is unknown. There are no base qualities to consult, and no much larger clone falls within one base. V is pared back by 0 bases and J by 5 bases, with 20 bases lying between the germline termini. The CDR3 starts with the cysteine, ends with the phenylalanine, and has 16 residues. CDR3 DNA only is kept here, 48 bases in frame from base 1. Via the germline V gene (reference sequence), CDR1 is GTSNPN and CDR2 SVGIG.

The chain is assembled from TRBV30 and TRBJ2-7; perhaps TRBD2 is the D gene, with 5 bases matching. The TCR originated in a human donor in good health. Sequenced sample: PBMCs. The CDR3 loop reads CAWSVPMIGLGDEQYF. The DNA sequence is as follows: TGTGCCTGGAGTGTCCCGATGATCGGACTTGGGGACGAGCAGTACTTC.